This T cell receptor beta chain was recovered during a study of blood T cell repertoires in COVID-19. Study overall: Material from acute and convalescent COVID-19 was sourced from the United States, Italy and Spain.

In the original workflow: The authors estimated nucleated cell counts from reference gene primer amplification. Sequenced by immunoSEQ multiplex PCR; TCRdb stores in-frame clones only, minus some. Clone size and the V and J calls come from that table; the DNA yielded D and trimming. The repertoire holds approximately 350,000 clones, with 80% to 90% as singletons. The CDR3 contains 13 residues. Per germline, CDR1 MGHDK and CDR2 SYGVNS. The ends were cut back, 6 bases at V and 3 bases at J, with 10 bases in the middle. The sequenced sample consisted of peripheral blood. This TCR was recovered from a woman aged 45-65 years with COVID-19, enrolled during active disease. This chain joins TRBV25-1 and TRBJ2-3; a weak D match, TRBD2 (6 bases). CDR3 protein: CASRKEGTDTQYF. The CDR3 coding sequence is TGTGCCAGCAGGAAGGAGGGGACAGATACGCAGTATTTT.